This TCR beta chain was sequenced during a study of blood T cell repertoires in COVID-19. Profiling relied on immunoSEQ multiplex PCR, and the TCRdb table lists in-frame clones only, not all of them. The table shows about 350,000 clones, with roughly 90% occurring only once. Germline CDR1 reads MNHEY; CDR2 reads SVGAGI. V was pared by 6 bases and J by 4 bases, with 13 bases between. CDR3 length: 13 residues. The TCR originated in a woman in her 70s with COVID-19, enrolled during active disease. The sample was peripheral blood. The chain carries TRBV6-5 and TRBJ2-7, with a possible D match to TRBD2 (5 bases). CDR3 amino acids: CASRRGNFYEQYF. The DNA of the CDR3 is TGTGCCAGCAGAAGAGGGAACTTTTACGAGCAGTACTTC.